This TCR beta chain was retrieved from a study of shared clonotypes between healthy human individuals. Overall study: The composition of the donors was a couple of women and a few men aged 18 to 49.

Notes on this clone: Its antigen is currently unknown.

In the CD4+ fraction, cells were divided into CD45RA+ naive and CD45RA-negative memory subsets. General study findings and limits: Tissues were not sampled, only blood, and their repertoires likely differ.

In the original processing: ImmunoSEQ yielded junction-only sequences lacking quality scores, so filtering differed. The assay was immunoSEQ multiplex PCR, and TCRdb's table has in-frame clones only and misses some. Clonal size and the V and J genes are those of that table, whereas D and trimming came from the DNA. The repertoire consists of about 2.4 million clones, with around 94% occurring once and the leading ten covering 0.14%. Trimming cost V 3 bases and J 1 base, with 15 bases left between them. The CDR3 runs 16 residues. Germline loops: CDR1 SGDLS, CDR2 YYNGEE. The sequenced material came from naive CD4+ T cells sorted from blood. Stated subset: CD45RA+ positively selected. This chain links TRBV9 with TRBJ2-3, with TRBD2 as a possible D gene (5 bases). This TCR derives from a man between 18 and 29 years old in good health. CDR3 loop: CASSARHGEGTDTQYF. The CDR3 bases are TGTGCCAGCAGCGCGAGACACGGGGAAGGCACAGATACGCAGTATTTT.